This passage covers 15 T cell receptor beta chains from one sample sequenced in a study of OX40 agonist ivuxolimab in advanced cancers. Library method: the immunoSEQ multiplex PCR assay. Here the immuneACCESS table is served through TCRdb, limited to in-frame sequences with V and J called. Missing clones are a known gap in these copies; in checked studies unresolved V genes cover under half, and the rest lacks a known reason. The sample has nearly 90,000 clones on record, 80% to 90% of them singletons. Under 2% of the sample is held by the ten biggest clonotypes. The sample was CD4+ or CD8+ T cells sorted from blood, taken in a trial of the OX40 agonist ivuxolimab. These receptors came from an adult with an advanced solid tumor such as melanoma, head and neck, liver or kidney cancer.

The rearrangement uses TRBV19 and TRBJ2-3; 12 bases are a match to TRBD2. The CDR3 totals 18 residues. Germline values: CDR1 LNHDA, CDR2 SQIVND (reference sequence). Trimming at V came to 4 bases and at J to 2 bases, leaving 10 bases not matched to a gene. CDR3 sequence reads: CASSTRGLAGTSTDTQYF. CDR3 DNA: TGTGCCAGTAGTACCCGAGGACTAGCGGGAACCTCCACAGATACGCAGTATTTT.

This clone is a singleton in its sample. The CDR3 nucleotides are TGTGCCAGCAGCCCTAGCGGGGGGAGCTCCTACAATGAGCAGTTCTTC. Translated: CASSPSGGSSYNEQFF. V gene TRBV7-3 combines with J gene TRBJ2-1; TRBD2 matches at 11 bases. The length of the CDR3 is 16 residues. Trimming at V came to 5 bases and at J to 0 bases, leaving 3 bases not matched to a gene. Germline lookup yields CDR1 SGHTA and CDR2 FQGTGA.

V usage is TRBV19 and J usage is TRBJ2-1; 9 bases line up with TRBD1. The CDR3 covers 13 residues. With 5 bases clipped from V and 8 bases from J, the junction kept 4 bases outside the gene matches. Germline values: CDR1 LNHDA, CDR2 SQIVND (reference sequence). The CDR3 DNA reads TGTGCCAGTAGTCGAACAGGGGGCGATGAGCAGTTCTTC. Its translation: CASSRTGGDEQFF.

The genes are TRBV5-1 and TRBJ2-2, with TRBD2 identical over 10 bases. The CDR3 spans 17 residues. Germline-derived CDR1 and CDR2 are SGHRS and YFSETQ. Losses at the gene ends were 2 bases for V and 5 bases for J; bases not matched to a gene: 9. The CDR3, as DNA: TGCGCCAGCAGCTTCGCTAGCGGGAGAGCTGGTACCGGGGAGCTGTTTTTT. Its translation: CASSFASGRAGTGELFF.

This chain links TRBV11-2 with TRBJ1-1; TRBD1 might be the D (6 bases). The ends were cut back, 5 bases at V and 5 bases at J, with 18 bases in the middle. Germline V gives CDR1 SGHAT, CDR2 FQNNGV. The CDR3 consists of 15 residues. CDR3 protein: CASSPVGGAGTEAFF. DNA of the CDR3: TGTGCCAGCAGCCCCGTGGGGGGGGCGGGAACTGAAGCTTTCTTT.

The chain carries TRBV2 and TRBJ1-4, with 8 bases lining up with TRBD1. V lost 6 bases to trimming and J lost 6 bases; unmatched junction nucleotides: 9. This CDR3 has 15 residues. Germline CDR1 reads SNHLY; CDR2 reads FYNNEI. As DNA, the CDR3 is TGTGCCAGCAGGCGGCGACAGGGGCCGGATGAAAAACTGTTTTTT. Protein: CASRRRQGPDEKLFF. Together with reference TRBV2 and TRBJ1-4, the CDR3 gives the full variable domain: EPEVTQTPSHQVTQMGQEVILRCVPISNHLYFYWYRQILGQKVEFLVSFYNNEISEKSEIFDDQFSVERPDGSNFTLKIRSTKLEDSAMYFCASRRRQGPDEKLFFGSGTQLSVL.

The V call is TRBV18, the J call TRBJ1-1, with D possibly TRBD1 on 5 matching bases. The CDR3 is 13 amino acids. The germline gives CDR1 KGHSH, CDR2 LQKENI. V was trimmed by 3 bases and J by 3 bases, leaving 8 bases between them. CDR3 sequence reads: CASSPGLDTEAFF. The CDR3 DNA is TGTGCCAGCTCACCGGGACTGGACACTGAAGCTTTCTTT.

V usage is TRBV19 and J usage is TRBJ1-5; D remains ambiguous. The CDR3 has 14 residues. From germline, CDR1 is LNHDA and CDR2 SQIVND (reference sequence). Trimming stripped 5 bases from V and 3 bases from J, with 11 bases between. The CDR3 sequence is CASSVGSSNQPQHF. In DNA, the CDR3 is TGTGCCAGTAGTGTCGGGTCCTCCAATCAGCCCCAGCATTTT.

This clone was counted once. The chain carries TRBV6-1 and TRBJ1-5; 9 bases fit TRBD1. V shed 6 bases and J 5 bases; nucleotides not matched to a gene: 8. The germline gives CDR1 MNHNS, CDR2 SASEGT. There are 15 residues in the CDR3. The DNA of the CDR3 is TGTGCCAGCAGGGTGGGACAGGGTTTCGATCAGCCCCAGCATTTT. Translating it yields CASRVGQGFDQPQHF.

The chain links TRBV7-3 to TRBJ1-1, with D uncertain. The CDR3 sequence is 13 residues long. Germline V lookup: CDR1 SGHTA, CDR2 FQGTGA. V gave up 8 bases and J gave up 0 bases, with 10 bases separating them. As DNA, the CDR3 is TGTGCCAGCGCCACTAGGTTGAACACTGAAGCTTTCTTT. It is translated as CASATRLNTEAFF. The entire variable domain, with the rest obtained from reference TRBV7-3 and TRBJ1-1, is as follows: GAGVSQTPSNKVTEKGKYVELRCDPISGHTALYWYRQSLGQGPEFLIYFQGTGAADDSGLPNDRFFAVRPEGSVSTLKIQRTERGDSAVYLCASATRLNTEAFFGQGTRLTVV.

The chain carries TRBV18 and TRBJ1-1; D is perhaps TRBD1 (6 bases). The germline V and J ends were trimmed by 5 bases and 1 base, with 8 bases remaining between them. This CDR3 comprises 13 residues. The germline gives CDR1 KGHSH, CDR2 LQKENI. In nucleotides, the CDR3 is TGTGCCAGCTCAGAGGGACAGAACACTGAAGCTTTCTTT. As protein: CASSEGQNTEAFF.

This rearrangement joins TRBV5-1 to TRBJ2-7; a weak D match, TRBD1 (6 bases). Per germline, CDR1 SGHRS and CDR2 YFSETQ. Trimming left V 0 bases short and J 2 bases short, with 15 bases between. The CDR3 runs 16 residues. For the CDR3, the DNA is TGCGCCAGCAGCTTGGGTGCTAGCAGGGGCACCTACGAGCAGTACTTC. Residues: CASSLGASRGTYEQYF.

This chain connects TRBV15 to TRBJ2-5; D is ambiguous. Between the trimmed V and J ends, which lost 0 bases and 5 bases, there was a span of 7 bases. Per the germline V gene, CDR1 is LNHNV and CDR2 is YYDKDF (reference sequence). CDR3 size: 13 residues. The CDR3 sequence: CATSREWLETQYF. In DNA form, the CDR3 reads TGTGCCACCAGCAGAGAATGGCTCGAGACCCAGTACTTC.

The V gene is TRBV9, the J gene TRBJ2-1; D is uncertain. There are 14 residues in the CDR3. Deletions cut 0 bases from V and 3 bases from J, with 7 bases between. Germline CDR1 reads SGDLS; CDR2 reads YYNGEE. This chain's CDR3 is CASSVAEFYNEQFF. CDR3 sequence (DNA): TGTGCCAGCAGCGTAGCGGAGTTCTACAATGAGCAGTTCTTC.

This clone was recorded a few times. This rearrangement joins TRBV5-6 to TRBJ2-1; D remains unclear. This CDR3 region has 14 residues. The V and J ends lost 0 bases and 8 bases respectively, with 12 bases between them. CDR1 SGHDT and CDR2 YYEEEE come from the germline V gene. CDR3 coding DNA: TGTGCCAGCAGCTTGGCCCCCTATTGGGATGAGCAGTTCTTC. It specifies CASSLAPYWDEQFF.